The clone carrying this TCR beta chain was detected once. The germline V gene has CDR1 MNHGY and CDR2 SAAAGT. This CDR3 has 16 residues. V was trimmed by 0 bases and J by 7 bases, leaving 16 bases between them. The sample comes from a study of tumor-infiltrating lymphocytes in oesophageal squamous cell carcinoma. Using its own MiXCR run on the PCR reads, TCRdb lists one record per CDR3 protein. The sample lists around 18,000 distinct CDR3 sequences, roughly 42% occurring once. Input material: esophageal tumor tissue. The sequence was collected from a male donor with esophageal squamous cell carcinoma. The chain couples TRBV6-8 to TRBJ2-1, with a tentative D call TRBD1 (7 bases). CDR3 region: CASSYSFAPGGNEQFF. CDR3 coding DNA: TGTGCCAGCAGTTACTCCTTCGCCCCAGGGGGGAATGAGCAGTTCTTC.